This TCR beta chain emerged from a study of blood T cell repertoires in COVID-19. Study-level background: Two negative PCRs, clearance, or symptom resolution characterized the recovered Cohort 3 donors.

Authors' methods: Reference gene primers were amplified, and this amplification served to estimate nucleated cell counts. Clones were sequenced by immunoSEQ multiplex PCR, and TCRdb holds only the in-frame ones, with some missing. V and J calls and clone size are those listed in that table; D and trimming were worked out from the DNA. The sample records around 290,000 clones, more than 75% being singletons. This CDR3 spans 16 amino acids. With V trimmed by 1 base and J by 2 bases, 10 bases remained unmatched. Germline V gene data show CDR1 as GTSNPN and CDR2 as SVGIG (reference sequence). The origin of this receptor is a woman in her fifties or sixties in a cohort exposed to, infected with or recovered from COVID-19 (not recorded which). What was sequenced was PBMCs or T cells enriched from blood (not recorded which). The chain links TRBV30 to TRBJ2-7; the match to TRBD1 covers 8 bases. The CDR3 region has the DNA TGTGCCTGGAGTGGTATCGGGGACAGGTTCCCCTACGAGCAGTACTTC. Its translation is CAWSGIGDRFPYEQYF.